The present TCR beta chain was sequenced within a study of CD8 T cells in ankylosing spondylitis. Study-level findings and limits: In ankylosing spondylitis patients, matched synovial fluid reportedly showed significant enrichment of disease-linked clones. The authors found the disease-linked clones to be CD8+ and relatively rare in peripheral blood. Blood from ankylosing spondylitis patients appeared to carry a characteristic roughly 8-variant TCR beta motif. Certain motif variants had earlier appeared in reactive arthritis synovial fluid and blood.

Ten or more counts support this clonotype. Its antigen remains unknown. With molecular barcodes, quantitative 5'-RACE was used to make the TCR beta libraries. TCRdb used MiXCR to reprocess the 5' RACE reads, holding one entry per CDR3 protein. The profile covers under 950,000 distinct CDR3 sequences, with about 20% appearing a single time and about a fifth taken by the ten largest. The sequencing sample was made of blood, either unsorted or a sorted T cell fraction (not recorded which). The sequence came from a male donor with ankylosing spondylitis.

This CDR3 reads CSARDRMGHVSNQPQHF. DNA for the CDR3: TGCAGTGCTAGAGATAGGATGGGACATGTGAGCAATCAGCCCCAGCATTTT. The chain has TRBV20-1 and TRBJ1-5, with D perhaps TRBD1 (6 bases). CDR1 and CDR2 (germline): DFQATT, SNEGSKA (reference sequence). This CDR3 is built from 17 residues. V lost 0 bases and J lost 1, with 16 bases in between.